This T cell receptor beta chain was captured in a study of shared clonotypes between healthy human individuals. The CDR3 consists of 15 residues. From germline, CDR1 is MNHEY and CDR2 SMNVEV (reference sequence). Trimming stripped 7 bases from V and 2 bases from J, with 18 bases between. The study separated CD4+ cells into CD45RA+ naive and CD45RA-negative memory subsets. The repertoire was sequenced with immunoSEQ multiplex PCR; TCRdb's copy has only in-frame clones and lacks some. The data hold fewer than 1.6 million clones, with 98% observed a single time. The source material was naive CD4+ T cells sorted from blood. As to subset: CD45RA+ positively selected. The V and J genes are TRBV27 and TRBJ2-7, with a weak D call TRBD1 (6 bases). This TCR was recovered from a man younger than 45 in good health. CDR3 in amino acids: CASNRRWGQPYEQYF. DNA for the CDR3: TGTGCCAGCAATAGAAGGTGGGGGCAGCCCTACGAGCAGTACTTC.